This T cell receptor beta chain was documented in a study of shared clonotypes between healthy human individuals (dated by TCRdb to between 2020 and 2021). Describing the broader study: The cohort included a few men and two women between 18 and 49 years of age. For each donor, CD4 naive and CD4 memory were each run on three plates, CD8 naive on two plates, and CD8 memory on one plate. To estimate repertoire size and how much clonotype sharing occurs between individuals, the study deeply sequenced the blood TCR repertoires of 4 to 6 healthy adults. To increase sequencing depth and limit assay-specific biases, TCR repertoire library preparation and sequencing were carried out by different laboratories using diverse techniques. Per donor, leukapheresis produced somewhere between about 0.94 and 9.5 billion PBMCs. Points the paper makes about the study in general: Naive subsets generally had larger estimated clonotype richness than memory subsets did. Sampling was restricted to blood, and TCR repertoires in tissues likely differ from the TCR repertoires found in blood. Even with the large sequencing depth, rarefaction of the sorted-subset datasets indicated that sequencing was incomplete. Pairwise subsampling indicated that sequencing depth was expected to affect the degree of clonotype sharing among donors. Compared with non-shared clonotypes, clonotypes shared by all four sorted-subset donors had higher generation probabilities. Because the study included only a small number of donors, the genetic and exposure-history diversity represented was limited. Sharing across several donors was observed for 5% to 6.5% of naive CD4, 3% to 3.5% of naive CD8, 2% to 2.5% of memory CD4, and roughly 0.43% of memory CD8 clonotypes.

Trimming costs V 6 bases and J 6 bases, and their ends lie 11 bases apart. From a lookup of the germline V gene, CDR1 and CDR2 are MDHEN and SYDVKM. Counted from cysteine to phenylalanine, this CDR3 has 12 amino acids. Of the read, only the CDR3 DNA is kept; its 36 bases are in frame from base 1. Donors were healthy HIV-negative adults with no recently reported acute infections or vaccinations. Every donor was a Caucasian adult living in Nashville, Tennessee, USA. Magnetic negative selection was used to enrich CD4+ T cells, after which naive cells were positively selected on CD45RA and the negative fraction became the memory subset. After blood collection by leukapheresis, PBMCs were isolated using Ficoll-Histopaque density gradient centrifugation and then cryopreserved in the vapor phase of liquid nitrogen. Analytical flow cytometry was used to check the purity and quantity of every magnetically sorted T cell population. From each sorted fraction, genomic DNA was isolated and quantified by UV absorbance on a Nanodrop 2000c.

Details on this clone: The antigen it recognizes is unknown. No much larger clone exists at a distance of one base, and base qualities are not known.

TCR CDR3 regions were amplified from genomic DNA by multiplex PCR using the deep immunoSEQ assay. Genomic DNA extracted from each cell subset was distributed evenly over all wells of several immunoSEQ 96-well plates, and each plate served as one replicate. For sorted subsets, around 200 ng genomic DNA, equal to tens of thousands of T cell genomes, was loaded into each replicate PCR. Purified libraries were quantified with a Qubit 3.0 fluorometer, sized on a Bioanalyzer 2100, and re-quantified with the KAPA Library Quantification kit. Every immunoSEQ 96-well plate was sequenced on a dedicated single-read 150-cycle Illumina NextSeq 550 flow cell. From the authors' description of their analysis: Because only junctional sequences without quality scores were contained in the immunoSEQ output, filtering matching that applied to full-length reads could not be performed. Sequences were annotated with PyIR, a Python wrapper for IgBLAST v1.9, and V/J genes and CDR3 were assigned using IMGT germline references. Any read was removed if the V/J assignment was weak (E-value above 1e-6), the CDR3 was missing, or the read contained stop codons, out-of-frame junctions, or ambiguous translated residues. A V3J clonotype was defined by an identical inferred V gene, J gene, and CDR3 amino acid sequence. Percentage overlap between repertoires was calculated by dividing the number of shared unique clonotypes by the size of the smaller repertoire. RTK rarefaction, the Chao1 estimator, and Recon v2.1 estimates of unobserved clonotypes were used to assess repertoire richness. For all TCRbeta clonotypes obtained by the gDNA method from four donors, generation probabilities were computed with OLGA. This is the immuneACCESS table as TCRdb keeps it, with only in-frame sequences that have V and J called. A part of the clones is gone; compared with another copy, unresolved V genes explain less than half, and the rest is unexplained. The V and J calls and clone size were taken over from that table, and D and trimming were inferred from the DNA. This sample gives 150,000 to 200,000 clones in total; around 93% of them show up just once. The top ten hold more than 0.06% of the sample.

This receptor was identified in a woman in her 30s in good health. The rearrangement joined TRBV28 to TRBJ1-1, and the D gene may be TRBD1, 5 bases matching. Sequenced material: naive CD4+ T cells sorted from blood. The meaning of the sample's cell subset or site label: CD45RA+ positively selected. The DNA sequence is TGTGCCAGCAGCCAGGGCCGCCCTGAAGCTTTCTTT. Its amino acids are CASSQGRPEAFF.